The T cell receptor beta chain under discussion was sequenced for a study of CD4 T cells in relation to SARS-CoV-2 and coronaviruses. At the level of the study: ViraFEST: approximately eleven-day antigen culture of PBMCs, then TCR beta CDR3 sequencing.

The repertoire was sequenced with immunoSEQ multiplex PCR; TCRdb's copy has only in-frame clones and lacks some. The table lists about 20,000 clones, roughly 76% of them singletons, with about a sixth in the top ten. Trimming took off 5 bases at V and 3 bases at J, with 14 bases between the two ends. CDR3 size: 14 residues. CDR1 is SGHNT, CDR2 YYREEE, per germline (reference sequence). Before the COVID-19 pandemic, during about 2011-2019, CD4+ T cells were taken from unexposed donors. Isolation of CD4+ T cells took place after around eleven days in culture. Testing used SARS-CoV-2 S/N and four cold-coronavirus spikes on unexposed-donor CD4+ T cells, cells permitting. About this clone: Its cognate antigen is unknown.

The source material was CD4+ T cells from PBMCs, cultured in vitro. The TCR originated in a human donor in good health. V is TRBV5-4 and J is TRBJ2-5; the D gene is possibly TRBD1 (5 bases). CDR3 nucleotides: TGTGCCAGCAGACCTGACAGTGTTAAAGAGACCCAGTACTTC. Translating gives CASRPDSVKETQYF.